These 23 T cell receptor beta chains share one sample of origin, sequenced in a study of T cell repertoires in cytomegalovirus infection. TCRdb independently ran MiXCR on the reads; one entry per CDR3 protein. This sample yields about 900,000 distinct CDR3 sequences, of which roughly 30% are seen a single time; roughly 12% belongs to the top ten. Their recognized antigens are unknown. This specimen was cultured CD8+ T cells from PBMCs, taken from culture after CMV antigen stimulation. These receptors came from a human donor in good health (CMV status not recorded). Some clones in this sample may be carry-over from other donors' samples.

This clonotype showed up just once. J is TRBJ2-3 and V is TRBV6-6, with D possibly matching TRBD1 (5 bases). This CDR3 is 15 amino acids long. The germline CDR1 and CDR2 sequences are MNHNY and SVGAGI (reference sequence). V was shortened by 2 bases and J by 2 bases, with 11 bases between the two germline ends. Here the CDR3 reads CASSYLGLPTDTQYF. CDR3 DNA sequence: TGTGCCAGCAGTTACCTGGGGCTACCCACAGATACGCAGTATTTT.

The chain carries TRBV7-9 and TRBJ2-2, with TRBD1 matching 7 bases. V was clipped by 5 bases and J by 4 bases; unmatched bases: 13. The CDR3 spans 17 residues. The germline V gene encodes CDR1 SEHNR and CDR2 FQNEAQ (reference sequence). The CDR3 region is CASSGRRTGEPTGELFF. The CDR3 DNA follows: TGTGCCAGCAGCGGCCGCAGGACAGGTGAACCCACCGGGGAGCTGTTTTTT.

The CDR3 region is CASSQERRDYEQYF. The CDR3 coding sequence is TGCGCCAGCAGCCAAGAAAGAAGGGATTACGAGCAGTACTTC. The chain joins TRBV4-1 to TRBJ2-7; unclear D gene. V lost 0 bases to trimming and J lost 4 bases, with 10 bases between them. The CDR3 sequence is 14 residues long. Germline CDR1 is MGHRA and CDR2 is YSYEKL.

The chain carries TRBV29-1 and TRBJ1-3; D unresolved. The CDR3 totals 12 residues. Deletions cut 6 bases from V and 0 bases from J, with 6 bases between. The V gene's germline CDR1 is SQVTM and CDR2 ANQGSEA. The CDR3 loop reads CSVRYSGNTIYF. The CDR3 bases are TGCAGCGTCAGATACTCTGGAAACACCATATATTTT.

This clonotype occurred many times. This rearrangement joins TRBV7-9 to TRBJ2-6; D may be TRBD1 (6 bases). The V gene's germline CDR1 is SEHNR and CDR2 FQNEAQ (reference sequence). Trimming took 2 bases from V and 1 from J, leaving 15 bases between them. The CDR3 runs to 18 residues. This CDR3 reads CASSLPTGLGSGANVLTF. CDR3 coding DNA: TGTGCCAGCAGCTTACCGACAGGCCTGGGGTCTGGGGCCAACGTCCTGACTTTC. The entire variable domain, with the rest obtained from reference TRBV7-9 and TRBJ2-6, is as follows: DTGVSQNPRHKITKRGQNVTFRCDPISEHNRLYWYRQTLGQGPEFLTYFQNEAQLEKSRLLSDRFSAERPKGSFSTLEIQRTEQGDSAMYLCASSLPTGLGSGANVLTFGAGSRLTVL.

This clonotype was seen repeatedly, ten times or more. The J gene is TRBJ2-3, the V gene TRBV7-8; TRBD2 matches 8 bases. The germline V gene encodes CDR1 SGHVS and CDR2 FQNEAQ. The CDR3 length is 19 residues. The V gene end was trimmed by 2 bases and the J gene end by 2 bases; junction bases not matched to a gene: 15. CDR3 nucleotide sequence: TGTGCCAGCAGCTTATCGATTGGAGTCGGGAGGGGCCCCACAGATACGCAGTATTTT. This encodes CASSLSIGVGRGPTDTQYF. The full variable domain, with the rest looked up from reference TRBV7-8 and TRBJ2-3, is GAGVSQSPRYKVAKRGQDVALRCDPISGHVSLFWYQQALGQGPEFLTYFQNEAQLDKSGLPSDRFFAERPEGSVSTLKIQRTQQEDSAVYLCASSLSIGVGRGPTDTQYFGPGTRLTVL.

J is TRBJ1-5 and V is TRBV4-1, with TRBD1 as a possible D gene (5 bases). Trimming shortened V by 4 bases and J by 1 base, and 11 bases separated the two germline ends. Germline values: CDR1 MGHRA, CDR2 YSYEKL. The length of the CDR3 is 15 residues. In nucleotides, the CDR3 is TGCGCCAGCAGCCGGGACCCCGGGAGCAATCAGCCCCAGCATTTT. This encodes CASSRDPGSNQPQHF.

This clonotype was observed a handful of times. V and J are TRBV12-3 or TRBV12-4 and TRBJ1-5; D gene uncertain. This CDR3 contains 16 residues. V lost 3 bases and J lost 1, with 13 bases in between. The CDR3, as DNA: TGTGCCAGCAGTTTCTGGGGTTCGGTCAGCAATCAGCCCCAGCATTTT. Its translation is CASSFWGSVSNQPQHF.

This clonotype was recorded at least ten times. The V and J genes are TRBV7-6 and TRBJ2-1; D is unclear. Germline assignment: CDR1 SGHVS and CDR2 FNYEAQ. This CDR3 contains 19 residues. V was cut by 2 bases and J by 0 bases, with 20 bases left in between. This chain's CDR3 is CASSLTSRDTLSSYNEQFF. The CDR3, as DNA: TGTGCCAGCAGCTTAACCTCTCGAGACACTTTAAGCTCCTACAATGAGCAGTTCTTC.

This sequence joins TRBV27 and TRBJ2-1, with 10 bases matching TRBD2. J was trimmed by 5 bases and V by 4 bases; bases with no gene match: 8. The V gene's germline CDR1 is MNHEY and CDR2 SMNVEV (reference sequence). The CDR3 is 16 residues long. CDR3 sequence: CASSSLISGGNNEQFF. The CDR3 DNA is TGTGCCAGCAGTTCCCTAATTAGCGGGGGGAACAATGAGCAGTTCTTC.

This clonotype appeared many times. The V call is TRBV7-9, the J call TRBJ2-5; a possible D gene is TRBD2 (6 bases). Germline CDR1 is SEHNR and CDR2 is FQNEAQ (reference sequence). Trimming shortened V by 5 bases and J by 4 bases, and 17 bases separated the two germline ends. CDR3 size: 15 residues. CDR3: CASSPEGMGGETQYF. CDR3 DNA: TGTGCCAGCAGCCCCGAAGGGATGGGAGGAGAGACCCAGTACTTC.

On this clonotype itself: A junction end diverges from the germline sequence, so it may reflect a read error. The chain links TRBV18 to TRBJ2-3; no reliable D call. The germline V gene has CDR1 KGHSH and CDR2 LQKENI. CDR3 length equals 18 residues. The CDR3 sequence is CASSPRGTGLSNTDTQYF. The CDR3 DNA reads TGTGCCAGCTCTCCACGAGGTACGGGCCTCTCTAACACAGATACGCAGTATTTT.

This clonotype has a handful of counts. The gene calls are TRBV19 and TRBJ2-1, with D possibly TRBD2 on 6 matching bases. CDR3 size: 14 residues. Trimming cost V 1 base and J 8 bases, with 12 bases left between them. The germline gives CDR1 LNHDA, CDR2 SQIVND (reference sequence). CDR3 coding DNA: TGTGCCAGTAGTATAGCATCGGGGGTCGATGAGCAGTTCTTC. This gives the protein CASSIASGVDEQFF.

At least ten counts were recorded for this clonotype. The chain employs TRBV12-3 or TRBV12-4 and TRBJ1-6, with a weak D call TRBD1 (5 bases). Trimming removed 5 bases at V and 10 bases at J, with 21 bases between. This CDR3 comprises 16 residues. CDR3 nucleotide sequence: TGTGCCAGCAGTGACCCCCGGGGGATTGGAGGATCACCCCTCCACTTT. Amino acids: CASSDPRGIGGSPLHF.

This clonotype occurred many times. The gene calls are TRBV7-6 and TRBJ2-3, with unresolved D. V was trimmed by 3 bases and J by 1 base, leaving 11 bases between them. This CDR3 has 15 amino acids. The germline V gene has CDR1 SGHVS and CDR2 FNYEAQ. CDR3 DNA sequence: TGTGCCAGCAGCTTTGGCCCTAGGGGCACAGATACGCAGTATTTT. Translating it yields CASSFGPRGTDTQYF.

This chain links TRBV7-9 with TRBJ1-4, with D uncertain. The CDR3 extends over 10 amino acids. V lost 5 bases to trimming and J lost 11 bases, with 6 bases between them. CDR1 is SEHNR and CDR2 is FQNEAQ in the germline V gene (reference sequence). The CDR3 DNA reads as TGTGCCAGCAGCCAATCTAAACTGTTTTTT. Translation gives CASSQSKLFF.

This clonotype was detected only a few times. The chain uses TRBV4-1 and TRBJ2-2; the D is unclear. The ends were cut back, 1 base at V and 3 bases at J, with 18 bases in the middle. The CDR3 is 18 amino acids. CDR1 is MGHRA and CDR2 is YSYEKL in the germline V gene. The DNA for the CDR3 is TGCGCCAGCAGCCAAGGAGAGGTCAGACCGACGGACACCGGGGAGCTGTTTTTT. This sequence encodes CASSQGEVRPTDTGELFF.

The chain uses TRBV28 and TRBJ2-7; 13 bases line up with TRBD2. Looked up from germline, CDR1 is MDHEN and CDR2 is SYDVKM. The CDR3 length is 17 residues. The V gene end was trimmed by 10 bases and the J gene end by 0 bases; junction bases not matched to a gene: 12. The CDR3 DNA reads as TGTGCCACCCTTTCCGGGACTAGCGGGGCGAGCTCCTACGAGCAGTACTTC. It encodes CATLSGTSGASSYEQYF.

For this clonotype: One end of the junction is discordant with germline, which a read error may explain. DNA of the CDR3: TGTGCCAGCAACTTAAAGGGGTATGTCACAGATACGCAGTATTTT. Protein sequence: CASNLKGYVTDTQYF. The chain employs TRBV7-2 and TRBJ2-3; TRBD1 might be the D (5 bases). This CDR3 region has 15 residues. Germline values: CDR1 SGHTA, CDR2 FQGNSA.

V is TRBV3-1 and J is TRBJ2-5; TRBD2 matches at 11 bases. CDR3 length equals 15 residues. Germline V lookup: CDR1 LGHDT, CDR2 YNNKEL (reference sequence). The V and J ends lost 2 bases and 5 bases, in that order; junction bases with no gene match: 4. The CDR3 coding sequence is TGTGCCAGCAGCCAAAGTAGCGGGGGGGCCGAGACCCAGTACTTC. Translation gives CASSQSSGGAETQYF.

The genes are TRBV7-6 and TRBJ2-3; the D gene is possibly TRBD1 (6 bases). The CDR3 has 16 residues. Germline CDR1 and CDR2: SGHVS and FNYEAQ. The ends were cut back, 5 bases at V and 2 bases at J, with 17 bases in the middle. The CDR3 DNA is TGTGCCAGCAGCCTTAGGGCCAGGGGTAACACAGATACGCAGTATTTT. Amino acid sequence: CASSLRARGNTDTQYF.

The chain combines TRBV4-1 with TRBJ1-1, with D unclear. Trimming shortened V by 2 bases and J by 1 base, and 11 bases separated the two germline ends. The CDR3 covers 15 residues. Germline-derived CDR1 and CDR2 are MGHRA and YSYEKL. CDR3 region: CASSQFSPGNTEAFF. CDR3 sequence (DNA): TGCGCCAGCAGCCAATTTTCCCCAGGGAACACTGAAGCTTTCTTT.

At least ten counts were recorded for this clonotype. V gene TRBV7-2 combines with J gene TRBJ2-7, with a weak D call TRBD2 (6 bases). Germline V lookup: CDR1 SGHTA, CDR2 FQGNSA. This CDR3 contains 19 residues. V lost 2 bases and J 5 bases, leaving 28 bases between the germline ends. The CDR3 loop reads CASSLRSSQVTSFFDEQYF. In nucleotides, the CDR3 is TGTGCCAGCAGCTTACGTTCCTCTCAGGTGACTAGTTTCTTCGACGAGCAGTACTTC.